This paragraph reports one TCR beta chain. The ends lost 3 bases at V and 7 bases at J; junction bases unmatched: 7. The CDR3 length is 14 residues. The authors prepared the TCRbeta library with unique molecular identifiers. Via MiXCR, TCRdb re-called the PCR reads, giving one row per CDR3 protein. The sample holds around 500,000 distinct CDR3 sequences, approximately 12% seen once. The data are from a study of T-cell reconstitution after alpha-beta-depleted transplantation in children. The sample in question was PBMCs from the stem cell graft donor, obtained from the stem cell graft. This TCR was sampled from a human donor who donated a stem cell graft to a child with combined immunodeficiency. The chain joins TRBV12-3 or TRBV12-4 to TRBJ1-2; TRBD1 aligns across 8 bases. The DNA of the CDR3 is TGTGCCAGCAGTTTTATGCAGGGGGCGTTTGGCTACACCTTC. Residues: CASSFMQGAFGYTF.